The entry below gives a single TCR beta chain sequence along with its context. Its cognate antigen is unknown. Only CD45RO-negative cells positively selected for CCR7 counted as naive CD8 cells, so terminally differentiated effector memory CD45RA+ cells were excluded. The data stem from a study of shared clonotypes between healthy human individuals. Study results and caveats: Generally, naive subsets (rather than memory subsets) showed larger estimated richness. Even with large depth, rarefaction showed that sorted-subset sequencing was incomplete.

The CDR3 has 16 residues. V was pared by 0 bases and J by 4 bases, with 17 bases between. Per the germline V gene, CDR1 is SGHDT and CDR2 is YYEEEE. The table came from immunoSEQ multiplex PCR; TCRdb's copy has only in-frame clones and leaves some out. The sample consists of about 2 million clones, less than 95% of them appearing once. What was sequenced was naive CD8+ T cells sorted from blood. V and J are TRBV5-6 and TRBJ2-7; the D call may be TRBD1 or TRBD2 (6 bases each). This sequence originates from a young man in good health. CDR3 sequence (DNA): TGTGCCAGCAGCTTGGATAGACACGGAGGGGGATACGAGCAGTACTTC. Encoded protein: CASSLDRHGGGYEQYF.